This T cell receptor (beta chain) was recorded in a study of regulatory T cells in long-lasting Graves disease (dated by TCRdb to about 2021). Context from the whole study: Newly diagnosed Graves' disease patients had taken antithyroid drugs for less than 3 months. Persistent Graves' disease patients were compared with newly diagnosed Graves' disease patients by peripheral blood TCR sequencing and RNA sequencing. The study was registered as a clinical trial and conducted in China. A total of about 35 samples underwent TCR sequencing, from around 13 patients with persistent Graves' disease and approximately 20 patients with newly diagnosed Graves' disease. Broader findings and caveats from the paper: Sequencing and analysis were restricted to the TCR beta chain. The authors acknowledged the small sample size as a limitation that may reduce accuracy. TRBV28, TRBJ1-2 and TRBJ2-5 were preferentially used in persistent disease, while TRBV20-1 and TRBJ2-1 were favored in newly diagnosed disease. The study examined only peripheral blood because the primary lesion, thyroid tissue, could not be accessed. Compared with newly diagnosed patients, persistent Graves' disease patients had lower TCR Shannon entropy and fewer highly expanded clones, which suggests clonal expansion. Patients with persistent disease shared more public clonotypes (approximately 2,500) than newly diagnosed patients did (nearly 1,000).

Preparation of the library involved multiplex PCR. Instrument used: Illumina HiSeq 4000. TCR beta libraries were built with iRepertoire HTBI primers and Arm-PCR amplification of CDR3 regions. PCR products were gel purified before sequencing. Processing in the source paper ran as follows. A total of fewer than 70 TRBV and more than twelve TRBJ segments were identified across samples and were used for gene usage analysis of CDR3 amino acid clonotypes. Filtered high-quality paired reads were merged into contigs using COPE and FqMerger. Contigs were aligned with BLAST to IMGT TRBV, TRBD and TRBJ reference genes, and CDR3 was defined per IMGT. Clonotypes above 0.1% frequency were classified as highly expanded clones. Shannon entropy served as the measure of repertoire diversity, while the Gini coefficient captured V-J evenness. Public clonotypes were defined as clonotypes shared by more than one individual. TCRdb reran the public reads through fastp at Q25 and MiXCR, keeping productive beta chains. Rows are combined by CDR3 protein, so each entry shows the most common genes and DNA. It is TCRdb's table, rather than the study itself, that gives the V and J calls and clone size. The sample table records approximately 540,000 distinct CDR3 sequences; 12% of these occur just once. The ten most abundant clones make up over 7% of the sample.

This specimen's time point label, interpreted: newly diagnosed GD, antithyroid drugs for less than 3 months. For both TCR sequencing and RNA sequencing, RNA was extracted from PBMCs in TRIzol. The diagnosis of Graves' disease was made according to American Thyroid Association guidelines. The patients came from an endocrinology department in Xi'an, China. From each patient, roughly 9 milliliters of peripheral blood was collected into an EDTA anticoagulant tube. Ficoll Paque Plus density gradient separation was used to isolate PBMCs, and no additional T cell sorting was done. An Agilent 2100 Bioanalyzer and agarose gel were used to check RNA quality, while a NanoDrop 2000 measured RNA concentration. This clonotype has ten or more counts. It has no known antigen specificity. Within one base of it there is no much larger clone, and no base qualities were kept. Its CDR3 holds 14 amino acids, cysteine through phenylalanine. The retained sequence is limited to the CDR3, 42 bases, with the frame set at the first base. CDR1 and CDR2, looked up from the germline V gene (reference sequence), are SEHNR and FQNEAQ. Relative to germline, V is 8 bases shorter and J is 0 bases shorter, with 11 bases between their ends.

These same records also appear under a second study, on T cells in Graves' hyperthyroidism and ophthalmopathy. As the second paper documents: Stable Graves' hyperthyroidism was defined as the absence of progression to ophthalmopathy over 18 months of follow-up. Hyperthyroidism patients were newly diagnosed, had a disease duration of under 2 months, and were aged 18 to 65 years. Patients with uncontrolled infections, other autoimmune diseases, pregnancy or lactation were excluded. Diagnoses were based on clinical symptoms, serum thyroxine and TRAb, thyroid ultrasound and orbital computed tomography. The TCR CDR3 was subjected to a first round of RT-PCR using the HTBI primer set and the Qiagen OneStep RT-PCR kit. Most expanded thyroid clonotypes (frequency above 0.001) were also detected in blood, a finding suggesting that blood repertoires may reflect thyroid immune responses. A model built on a 13 V-J signature distinguished ophthalmopathy from stable hyperthyroidism, reaching over 85% sensitivity and under 84% specificity in cross-validation and 80%/75% in testing. In validation, progression to ophthalmopathy was predicted by the model with 70% to 71% sensitivity and 72% to 85% specificity, a median of approximately 6.5 months before onset. A discovery cohort of around 98 patients, approximately 44 with Graves' ophthalmopathy and over 55 with stable Graves' hyperthyroidism, was used to find distinguishing TCR V-J signatures. Prospective prediction of ophthalmopathy was tested in an independent validation cohort consisting of about 19 hyperthyroidism patients and approximately 16 patients who later progressed to ophthalmopathy. For training and testing, the 80 to 100 patients in the discovery cohort were randomly divided in a 7:3 ratio. In six Graves' hyperthyroidism patients, the study also compared T-cell repertoires from thyroid tissue with T-cell repertoires from blood. After blood sampling, hyperthyroidism patients were treated with methimazole at a starting dose of 30 mg daily, and ophthalmopathy patients were treated with high-dose intravenous methylprednisolone. Libraries were constructed in a second round of multiplex PCR, after which size selection and purification were carried out. Sequencing of the libraries was done on an Illumina HiSeq2000 using paired-end 100 bp reads. SOAPnuke was used to process the raw data, removing reads that contained adapters or uncalled bases, had a mean Phred below 15, or lacked an exact match to the constant primer or identifier. High-quality paired reads were merged using COPE v1.2.5, and each unique nucleotide sequence was defined as a clonotype. Clonotypes were aligned to IMGT TRBV, TRBD and TRBJ reference segments using MiTCR v1.1. Analysis was restricted to V-J combinations with a frequency above 0.0001, which covered about 99% of repertoires. The TCS score was defined as the ratio of F50 (clonal expansion) to E x V (chaos), calculated using BLOSUM62-based TCRdist between CDR3 peptides within each V-J. Welch's t-statistics and random forest reduced fewer than 600 V-J features to 10 to 15, which were used in a naive Bayes classifier (R e1071). Sample size was not statistically predetermined, and investigators were not blinded to group allocation. According to the paper, TCR Vbeta CDR3 sequencing was carried out on about 140 peripheral blood samples, which came from under 50 ophthalmopathy, around 75 hyperthyroidism and some 17 progressor patients.

This receptor chain uses TRBV7-9 and TRBJ2-1; the D segment is perhaps TRBD1 or TRBD2, each sharing 5 matched bases. The sequence was collected from a woman aged 25 to 45 with Graves disease. Donor details come from another sample of the same person, matched by shared clones. The specimen comprised peripheral blood mononuclear cells (PBMCs), sampled at new diagnosis, from a patient treated with antithyroid drugs. Read as DNA, the sequence is TGTGCCAGCGGCGAGGGGAGCTCCTACAATGAGCAGTTCTTC. It translates to CASGEGSSYNEQFF.